What follows are 25 T cell receptor beta chains derived from one specimen sequenced in a study of blood T cell repertoires in COVID-19. Assay: immunoSEQ multiplex PCR; the TCRdb copy retains only in-frame clones and omits some. The data show tens of thousands of clones, with roughly 88% seen just once and around 6.5% held by the top ten. Input material: peripheral blood. The source is a human donor in a cohort sampled during active COVID-19.

The chain recombines TRBV6-5 with TRBJ1-1; D call uncertain. The CDR3 totals 13 residues. The ends were cut back, 8 bases at V and 9 bases at J, with 19 bases in the middle. Germline assignment: CDR1 MNHEY and CDR2 SVGAGI. The CDR3 loop reads CASPRTWTEQAFF. CDR3 DNA sequence: TGTGCCAGCCCCCGCACCTGGACTGAACAAGCTTTCTTT.

The chain recombines TRBV4-1 with TRBJ1-1; unclear D gene. V was shortened by 4 bases and J by 4 bases, with 13 bases between the two germline ends. CDR3 length: 14 amino acids. The germline V gene encodes CDR1 MGHRA and CDR2 YSYEKL. The CDR3 region is CASSLGGQSTEAFF. CDR3 DNA: TGCGCCAGCAGCCTGGGAGGGCAAAGCACTGAAGCTTTCTTT.

CDR3 region: CASSHGRGSEQFF. The CDR3 DNA is TGTGCCAGCAGTCACGGCAGGGGTAGTGAGCAGTTCTTC. J is TRBJ2-1 and V is TRBV27; possible D gene TRBD1, 6 bases. Trimming removed 5 bases at V and 9 bases at J, with 14 bases between. There are 13 residues in the CDR3. The germline V gene encodes CDR1 MNHEY and CDR2 SMNVEV (reference sequence).

CDR3 sequence: CASSPGLHYEQYF. The DNA of the CDR3 is TGTGCCAGCAGTCCGGGACTCCACTACGAGCAGTACTTC. The rearrangement joins TRBV27 to TRBJ2-7; a weak D match, TRBD2 (6 bases). CDR1 is MNHEY, CDR2 SMNVEV, per germline (reference sequence). Deletions cut 5 bases from V and 3 bases from J, with 11 bases between. The CDR3 runs to 13 residues.

The chain uses TRBV2 and TRBJ1-2, with D unresolved. CDR1 is SNHLY and CDR2 is FYNNEI in the germline V gene. V was trimmed by 7 bases and J by 2 bases, leaving 11 bases between them. The CDR3 covers 13 residues. CDR3 residues: CASKDYLNYGYTF. Written as DNA, the CDR3 is TGTGCCAGCAAGGACTACCTAAACTATGGCTACACCTTC.

This chain joins TRBV7-9 and TRBJ1-4; D gene uncertain. The length of the CDR3 is 15 residues. The V gene lost 3 bases and the J gene lost 2 bases, with 10 bases spanning the gap. Germline CDR1 and CDR2: SEHNR and FQNEAQ (reference sequence). In DNA form, the CDR3 reads TGTGCCAGCAGCTTCGTATGGAGGACTAATGAAAAACTGTTTTTT. The encoded protein is CASSFVWRTNEKLFF.

The V gene is TRBV3-1 (or the pseudogene TRBV3-2), the J gene TRBJ2-5, with 8 bases aligning to TRBD2. From germline, CDR1 is LGHDT and CDR2 YNNKEL (reference sequence). The ends lost 3 bases at V and 4 bases at J; junction bases unmatched: 10. This CDR3 is 16 amino acids long. In DNA form, the CDR3 reads TGTGCCAGCAGCCAGAGTGGGGGACGGGGGGGAGAGACCCAGTACTTC. It codes for CASSQSGGRGGETQYF.

This rearrangement joins TRBV19 to TRBJ2-3; 8 bases align to TRBD1. From germline, CDR1 is LNHDA and CDR2 SQIVND (reference sequence). Trimming took 0 bases from V and 1 from J; bases not matched to a gene: 6. CDR3 length: 17 amino acids. DNA of the CDR3: TGTGCCAGTAGTATAGACTCAAGACAGGGGCGCACAGATACGCAGTATTTT. This translates into CASSIDSRQGRTDTQYF.

The chain joins TRBV7-2 to TRBJ2-1, with TRBD2 matching over 11 bases. V lost 3 bases, J lost 5 bases, and 3 bases stayed unmatched. The CDR3 runs to 15 residues. Germline CDR1 is SGHTA and CDR2 is FQGNSA. CDR3 DNA sequence: TGTGCCAGCAGCTTTACTAGCGGGGGCCACAATGAGCAGTTCTTC. The encoded protein is CASSFTSGGHNEQFF.

This clone was counted between two and nine times. This chain joins TRBV27 and TRBJ1-3; D is perhaps TRBD1 (6 bases). The CDR3 is 15 residues long. Germline values: CDR1 MNHEY, CDR2 SMNVEV (reference sequence). Trimming pared 4 bases from V and 2 bases from J, leaving 12 bases between. The CDR3 region is CASSSTGFAGNTIYF. CDR3 DNA: TGTGCCAGCAGTTCCACAGGGTTCGCTGGAAACACCATATATTTT.

This chain joins TRBV4-1 and TRBJ2-7; TRBD1 agrees at 8 bases. The CDR3 is made up of 17 amino acids. Germline CDR1 MGHRA, CDR2 YSYEKL. V gave up 0 bases and J gave up 3 bases; unmatched junction bases: 10. The DNA for the CDR3 is TGCGCCAGCAGCCAAGAACTGACAGGGGCCAGTAGCTACGAGCAGTACTTC. It is translated as CASSQELTGASSYEQYF.

The rearrangement uses TRBV28 and TRBJ2-7; D gene ambiguous. Trimming stripped 5 bases from V and 2 bases from J, with 4 bases between. Germline V gene lookup returns CDR1 MDHEN and CDR2 SYDVKM. CDR3 length: 11 amino acids. CDR3: CASSLTYEQYF. Written as DNA, the CDR3 is TGTGCCAGCAGTCTTACCTACGAGCAGTACTTC.

The chain joins TRBV7-7 to TRBJ2-1; 11 nucleotides agree with TRBD1. CDR1 and CDR2 from the germline V gene are SSHAT and FNYEAQ (reference sequence). V lost 5 bases and J lost 5; bases outside the gene matches: 5. The CDR3 has 15 amino acids. CDR3 amino acids: CASSIGQGAHNEQFF. As DNA, the CDR3 is TGTGCCAGCAGCATCGGACAGGGGGCGCACAATGAGCAGTTCTTC.

V is TRBV6-6 and J is TRBJ2-3; unclear D gene. V lost 2 bases and J lost 3, with 9 bases in between. Germline V CDR1 and CDR2: MNHNY, SVGAGI (reference sequence). This CDR3 comprises 14 residues. The CDR3 DNA is TGTGCCAGCAGTTACACCCGCAGGACAGATACGCAGTATTTT. This encodes CASSYTRRTDTQYF.

The gene calls are TRBV6-7 and TRBJ1-1; D is possibly TRBD1 (6 bases). TRBV6-7 qualifies as an ORF whose function is uncertain. This CDR3 spans 18 amino acids. V lost 2 bases and J lost 0, with 19 bases in between. This CDR3 is CASSYPQWTAILNTEAFF. The CDR3 DNA sequence: TGTGCCAGCAGTTACCCGCAGTGGACAGCCATCCTGAACACTGAAGCTTTCTTT.

The chain recombines TRBV10-2 with TRBJ2-7; TRBD2 aligns across 7 bases. The CDR3 length is 19 residues. V lost 2 bases, J lost 2 bases, and 18 bases stayed unmatched. Germline-derived CDR1 and CDR2 are WSHSY and SAAADI. As DNA, the CDR3 is TGCGCCAGCAGTGAGGGCGGACTAGGGATACAAATGGGGGCCTACGAGCAGTACTTC. The encoded protein is CASSEGGLGIQMGAYEQYF.

This sequence joins TRBV12-3 or TRBV12-4 and TRBJ2-5; the D gene is possibly TRBD1 (5 bases). Trimming pared 8 bases from V and 7 bases from J, leaving 14 bases between. The CDR3 is 12 residues long. In DNA form, the CDR3 reads TGTGCCAGCCAGGGTGGTCGAGGGACCCAGTACTTC. Amino acid sequence: CASQGGRGTQYF.

The gene calls are TRBV18 and TRBJ2-2, with a tentative D call TRBD2 (6 bases). The ends were cut back, 3 bases at V and 7 bases at J, with 12 bases in the middle. This CDR3 spans 14 amino acids. The germline V gene encodes CDR1 KGHSH and CDR2 LQKENI. This CDR3 reads CASSPDYLGGELFF. CDR3 nucleotides: TGTGCCAGCTCACCGGACTACCTGGGCGGGGAGCTGTTTTTT.

The chain is built from TRBV28 and TRBJ2-5; D is ambiguous. The CDR3 is made up of 13 amino acids. Germline V lookup: CDR1 MDHEN, CDR2 SYDVKM. Trimming removed 5 bases at V and 2 bases at J, with 9 bases between. The CDR3 is CASSPPVQETQYF. DNA for the CDR3: TGTGCCAGCAGTCCCCCGGTGCAAGAGACCCAGTACTTC.

The chain employs TRBV18 and TRBJ2-2; 8 bases fit TRBD2. The CDR3 runs to 18 residues. The J segment lost 0 bases and the V segment lost 0 bases, leaving 6 bases of the junction unmatched. Germline CDR1 and CDR2: KGHSH and LQKENI. DNA for the CDR3: TGTGCCAGCTCACCACCATCAGCGGGGGCGACGAACACCGGGGAGCTGTTTTTT. Amino acid sequence: CASSPPSAGATNTGELFF.

This chain connects TRBV6-5 to TRBJ2-7, with 7 nucleotides matching TRBD1. CDR3 length: 15 amino acids. In germline, CDR1 is MNHEY, CDR2 SVGAGI. The V segment lost 6 bases and the J segment 1 base; nucleotides outside the gene matches: 9. CDR3 amino acids: CASRDLTGRSYEQYF. Here the CDR3 DNA reads TGTGCCAGCAGGGACTTGACAGGGAGATCCTACGAGCAGTACTTC.

V usage is TRBV28 and J usage is TRBJ2-7, with 8 bases aligning to TRBD1. J gave up 4 bases and V 7 bases, and 6 bases lay outside the gene matches. This CDR3 region has 13 residues. The V gene's germline CDR1 is MDHEN and CDR2 SYDVKM. CDR3 protein: CASTLRTGYEQYF. The CDR3 DNA follows: TGTGCCAGCACTCTCAGGACAGGGTACGAGCAGTACTTC.

V usage is TRBV18 and J usage is TRBJ2-3; 8 positions match TRBD1. CDR3 length: 20 residues. Germline V CDR1 and CDR2: KGHSH, LQKENI. The trim removed 2 bases at V and 0 bases at J, leaving 16 bases unmatched. This chain's CDR3 is CASSPFWSTGVPSSTDTQYF. The CDR3 nucleotides are TGTGCCAGCTCACCATTCTGGTCGACAGGGGTACCTTCTAGCACAGATACGCAGTATTTT.

CDR3 in amino acids: CASSGDRSLGGEQYF. In nucleotides, the CDR3 is TGTGCCAGCAGTGGGGACAGATCCCTCGGGGGCGAGCAGTACTTC. The V and J genes are TRBV28 and TRBJ2-7; D may be TRBD1 (7 bases). The CDR3 contains 15 residues. Trimming pared 5 bases from V and 6 bases from J, leaving 20 bases between. CDR1 and CDR2 (germline): MDHEN, SYDVKM. Complete variable domain (other parts from reference TRBV28 and TRBJ2-7): DVKVTQSSRYLVKRTGEKVFLECVQDMDHENMFWYRQDPGLGLRLIYFSYDVKMKEKGDIPEGYSVSREKKERFSLILESASTNQTSMYLCASSGDRSLGGEQYFGPGTRLTVT.

The chain carries TRBV19 and TRBJ2-7, with 8 bases fitting TRBD2. From germline, CDR1 is LNHDA and CDR2 SQIVND (reference sequence). This CDR3 is 15 amino acids long. Unmatched junction bases numbered 5, after V lost 3 bases and J lost 1 base. The CDR3 DNA follows: TGTGCCAGTAGTATTTTGGTAGCGGGGTCCTACGAGCAGTACTTC. The encoded protein is CASSILVAGSYEQYF. The full variable domain, rest sourced from reference TRBV19 and TRBJ2-7, is DGGITQSPKYLFRKEGQNVTLSCEQNLNHDAMYWYRQDPGQGLRLIYYSQIVNDFQKGDIAEGYSVSREKKESFPLTVTSAQKNPTAFYLCASSILVAGSYEQYFGPGTRLTVT.